These 29 T cell receptor beta chains share one sample of origin, sequenced in a study of PD-L1 blockade in urothelial cancer. Data came from immunoSEQ multiplex PCR; TCRdb stores just in-frame clones and leaves some out. Here the sample spans about 81,000 clones, 90% being singletons. The sample consisted of PBMCs, taken around atezolizumab (anti-PD-L1) treatment. The receptor set was obtained from a man aged 60-69 years with urothelial cancer.

With respect to this clone: A junction end diverges from the germline sequence, so it may reflect a read error. This rearrangement joins TRBV7-7 to TRBJ2-2; 11 bases are shared with TRBD2. CDR3 length: 16 amino acids. In germline, CDR1 is SSHAT, CDR2 FNYEAQ (reference sequence). CDR3 in amino acids: CASSLSLAGGTGELFF. CDR3 in DNA: TGTGCTAGCAGCTTAAGTCTAGCGGGAGGAACCGGGGAGCTGTTTTTT.

V is TRBV5-4 and J is TRBJ2-3; 13 positions match TRBD2. Losses at the gene ends were 3 bases for V and 4 bases for J; bases not matched to a gene: 2. CDR1 is SGHNT and CDR2 is YYREEE in the germline V gene (reference sequence). The CDR3 loop spans 15 amino acids. The CDR3 protein is CASSWTSGGADTQYF. Here the CDR3 DNA reads TGTGCCAGCAGCTGGACTAGCGGGGGCGCAGATACGCAGTATTTT.

This sequence joins TRBV29-1 and TRBJ1-2; D remains ambiguous. V lost 0 bases and J lost 7, with 6 bases in between. Germline CDR1 SQVTM, CDR2 ANQGSEA. The CDR3 sequence is 11 residues long. CDR3 nucleotides: TGCAGCGTTGAAGATCCCGGTGGCTACACCTTC. Its protein product is CSVEDPGGYTF.

The chain links TRBV2 to TRBJ2-3; 13 positions agree with TRBD2. Germline values: CDR1 SNHLY, CDR2 FYNNEI. V gave up 8 bases and J gave up 3 bases; unmatched junction bases: 5. The CDR3 runs to 15 residues. The CDR3 region is CASARLAGGTDTQYF. The CDR3 region has the DNA TGTGCCAGCGCCCGACTAGCGGGGGGTACAGATACGCAGTATTTT. Full variable domain (missing parts from reference TRBV2 and TRBJ2-3): EPEVTQTPSHQVTQMGQEVILRCVPISNHLYFYWYRQILGQKVEFLVSFYNNEISEKSEIFDDQFSVERPDGSNFTLKIRSTKLEDSAMYFCASARLAGGTDTQYFGPGTRLTVL.

J is TRBJ2-7 and V is TRBV6-5, with 8 bases aligning to TRBD1. Germline CDR1 reads MNHEY; CDR2 reads SVGAGI. Germline trimming cut 6 bases from V and 4 bases from J; bases unmatched to any gene: 8. This CDR3 is built from 14 residues. The CDR3 DNA reads TGTGCCAGCAGATTAGGGACAGGAAGATACGAGCAGTACTTC. Its translation is CASRLGTGRYEQYF.

V usage is TRBV28 and J usage is TRBJ2-2, with 13 bases fitting TRBD2. This CDR3 region has 17 residues. The trim removed 2 bases at V and 5 bases at J, leaving 5 bases unmatched. CDR1 is MDHEN, CDR2 SYDVKM, per germline. CDR3 DNA sequence: TGTGCCAGCAGTTTAGGAGGACTAGCGGGAGAAACCGGGGAGCTGTTTTTT. Protein sequence: CASSLGGLAGETGELFF.

V gene TRBV6-1 combines with J gene TRBJ2-7; TRBD1 might be the D (5 bases). V gave up 3 bases and J gave up 11 bases, with 11 bases separating them. This CDR3 has 11 amino acids. Germline CDR1 is MNHNS and CDR2 is SASEGT. CDR3 in amino acids: CASSEVDIKYF. CDR3 DNA: TGTGCCAGCAGTGAGGTGGACATTAAGTACTTC.

The rearrangement uses TRBV7-9 and TRBJ1-6, with 8 positions matching TRBD1. Trimming removed 5 bases from V and 8 bases from J; junction bases left unmatched: 8. From germline, CDR1 is SEHNR and CDR2 FQNEAQ (reference sequence). This CDR3 contains 15 residues. The CDR3 protein is CASSPPGQDYSPLHF. CDR3 DNA: TGTGCCAGCAGCCCCCCGGGACAGGACTATTCACCCCTCCACTTT.

This chain connects TRBV9 to TRBJ2-3; 8 nucleotides line up with TRBD2. This CDR3 is 15 amino acids long. The J segment lost 0 bases and the V segment lost 0 bases, leaving 0 bases of the junction unmatched. CDR1 is SGDLS and CDR2 is YYNGEE in the germline V gene. In DNA, the CDR3 is TGTGCCAGCAGCGTAGGACTAGCGAGCACAGATACGCAGTATTTT. Translated: CASSVGLASTDTQYF.

V usage is TRBV19 and J usage is TRBJ1-2; D not certain. V lost 1 base and J lost 2, with 5 bases in between. Germline V CDR1 and CDR2: LNHDA, SQIVND (reference sequence). The CDR3 covers 13 residues. CDR3 region: CASSIAQNYGYTF. In nucleotides, the CDR3 is TGTGCCAGTAGTATAGCCCAGAACTATGGCTACACCTTC.

V is TRBV4-3 and J is TRBJ2-1; D remains ambiguous. Germline loops: CDR1 LGHNA, CDR2 YSLEER. The ends were cut back, 1 base at V and 1 base at J, with 11 bases in the middle. CDR3 length: 16 amino acids. CDR3: CASSQASEKSYNEQFF. CDR3 DNA: TGCGCCAGCAGCCAAGCAAGCGAGAAGTCCTACAATGAGCAGTTCTTC.

V and J are TRBV7-9 and TRBJ1-5, with D hard to call. The CDR3 consists of 13 residues. Trimming took 7 bases from V and 4 from J, leaving 11 bases between them. Per germline, CDR1 SEHNR and CDR2 FQNEAQ (reference sequence). The CDR3 loop is CASNQAGNQPQHF. The CDR3 DNA follows: TGTGCCAGCAACCAGGCCGGTAATCAGCCCCAGCATTTT.

The chain uses TRBV6-1 and TRBJ2-2; 11 nucleotides align to TRBD2. V lost 4 bases to trimming and J lost 9 bases; unmatched junction nucleotides: 22. The CDR3 is made up of 20 amino acids. The V gene's germline CDR1 is MNHNS and CDR2 SASEGT. The CDR3 coding sequence is TGTGCCAGCAGTGCAAGTAGACTAGCGGGAAGCCAAAGGGGATCTCGGGAGCTGTTTTTT. This encodes CASSASRLAGSQRGSRELFF.

The chain recombines TRBV7-9 with TRBJ2-3, with 8 nucleotides matching TRBD1. Germline V lookup: CDR1 SEHNR, CDR2 FQNEAQ (reference sequence). The trim removed 5 bases at V and 1 base at J, leaving 5 bases unmatched. The CDR3 consists of 15 residues. The CDR3 DNA reads as TGTGCCAGCAGCCTACAGGGGGGAGGCACAGATACGCAGTATTTT. It translates to CASSLQGGGTDTQYF.

The chain employs TRBV7-6 and TRBJ2-3; D gene uncertain. This CDR3 is built from 14 residues. Looked up from germline, CDR1 is SGHVS and CDR2 is FNYEAQ. V was trimmed by 5 bases and J by 1 base, leaving 10 bases between them. The CDR3 nucleotides read TGTGCCAGCAGCAAACTTCTGGGCACAGATACGCAGTATTTT. Translated, it gives CASSKLLGTDTQYF.

This CDR3 reads CASSLDRGSSYEQYF. The CDR3 region has the DNA TGTGCCAGCAGCCTGGACAGGGGATCCTCCTACGAGCAGTACTTC. The chain employs TRBV6-1 and TRBJ2-7; 9 bases align to TRBD1. The CDR3 has 15 residues. After removal of 6 bases from V and 0 bases from J, the junction contained 6 bases not matched to a gene. Germline assignment: CDR1 MNHNS and CDR2 SASEGT.

V and J are TRBV6-1 and TRBJ1-1; TRBD1 matches 8 bases. CDR3 length: 17 amino acids. Germline loops: CDR1 MNHNS, CDR2 SASEGT. Losses at the gene ends were 3 bases for V and 2 bases for J; bases not matched to a gene: 11. As DNA, the CDR3 is TGTGCCAGCAGTGAGACGAGACTGGACAGGGCTAACACTGAAGCTTTCTTT. This codes for CASSETRLDRANTEAFF.

The rearrangement joins TRBV2 to TRBJ2-7, with D possibly matching TRBD2 (6 bases). The CDR3 covers 13 residues. V shed 3 bases and J shed 1 base, with 7 bases lying between them. The V gene's germline CDR1 is SNHLY and CDR2 FYNNEI. The chain's CDR3 is CASSEEGSYEQYF. The CDR3, as DNA: TGTGCCAGCAGTGAGGAGGGGTCCTACGAGCAGTACTTC. The full variable domain, with the rest looked up from reference TRBV2 and TRBJ2-7, is EPEVTQTPSHQVTQMGQEVILRCVPISNHLYFYWYRQILGQKVEFLVSFYNNEISEKSEIFDDQFSVERPDGSNFTLKIRSTKLEDSAMYFCASSEEGSYEQYFGPGTRLTVT.

The chain has TRBV7-3 and TRBJ2-3; possibly TRBD2 for D (6 bases). CDR1 and CDR2 from the germline V gene are SGHTA and FQGTGA. Trimming removed 3 bases at V and 2 bases at J, with 12 bases between. The CDR3 consists of 15 residues. The CDR3 reads CASSFQRATTDTQYF. The CDR3 bases are TGTGCCAGCAGCTTCCAGCGGGCCACCACAGATACGCAGTATTTT.

Turning to this clone: Other DNA sequences in this sample translate to the same CDR3. The chain employs TRBV10-3 and TRBJ2-2, with D possibly being TRBD2 (6 bases). V shed 0 bases and J shed 5 bases, with 7 bases lying between them. This CDR3 spans 14 amino acids. The germline V gene encodes CDR1 ENHRY and CDR2 SYGVKD. CDR3 sequence reads: CAISESGGTGELFF. The CDR3 DNA reads as TGTGCCATCAGTGAGTCGGGGGGAACCGGGGAGCTGTTTTTT.

The chain couples TRBV4-3 to TRBJ2-7; 10 bases are a match to TRBD1. This CDR3 has 17 residues. V was clipped by 1 base and J by 7 bases; unmatched bases: 13. The germline CDR1 and CDR2 sequences are LGHNA and YSLEER. This chain's CDR3 is CASSQVLVGQGLREQYF. The CDR3 nucleotides read TGCGCCAGCAGCCAAGTATTAGTGGGACAGGGGTTGCGAGAGCAGTACTTC.

CDR3 nucleotide sequence: TGTGCCAGCAGCTTGGGCGGGGGCTCTGAGACCCAGTACTTC. As protein: CASSLGGGSETQYF. This sequence joins TRBV7-9 and TRBJ2-5; D is possibly TRBD2 (7 bases). This CDR3 is 14 amino acids long. Germline CDR1 reads SEHNR; CDR2 reads FQNEAQ (reference sequence). Trimming left V 3 bases short and J 5 bases short, with 13 bases between.

The chain has TRBV6-5 and TRBJ2-3; 7 positions agree with TRBD1. Germline CDR1 MNHEY, CDR2 SVGAGI. V shed 4 bases, J shed 3 bases, and the junction held 7 bases outside the gene matches. The CDR3 is made up of 15 amino acids. CDR3 amino acids: CASSFDRERTDTQYF. Written as DNA, the CDR3 is TGTGCCAGCAGTTTCGACAGGGAGAGAACAGATACGCAGTATTTT.

This clone was seen once. The chain has TRBV11-1 and TRBJ1-5; D unclear. Germline CDR1 reads SGHAT; CDR2 reads FQDESV (reference sequence). The germline V and J ends were trimmed by 1 base and 2 bases, with 6 bases remaining between them. The length of the CDR3 is 14 residues. CDR3 nucleotides: TGTGCCAGCAGCTTAGGTCGGGGCAATCAGCCCCAGCATTTT. Translating it yields CASSLGRGNQPQHF.

The rearrangement joins TRBV9 to TRBJ1-1, with 9 nucleotides matching TRBD1. The germline gives CDR1 SGDLS, CDR2 YYNGEE. The trim removed 4 bases at V and 0 bases at J, leaving 4 bases unmatched. There are 15 residues in the CDR3. The CDR3 DNA reads TGTGCCAGCAGCAAGACAGGGGGGTTGAACACTGAAGCTTTCTTT. Its translation: CASSKTGGLNTEAFF.

This clone has a handful of counts. This chain uses TRBV9 with TRBJ1-1; D possibly corresponds to TRBD1 (6 bases). Trimming removed 0 bases at V and 3 bases at J, with 12 bases between. This CDR3 comprises 15 residues. CDR1 and CDR2 (germline): SGDLS, YYNGEE. The DNA for the CDR3 is TGTGCCAGCAGCGTAGGATCACAGGGATACACTGAAGCTTTCTTT. Translating it yields CASSVGSQGYTEAFF.

V and J are TRBV19 and TRBJ2-7; a possible D gene is TRBD1 (6 bases). Germline-derived CDR1 and CDR2 are LNHDA and SQIVND (reference sequence). This CDR3 is 17 amino acids long. V lost 5 bases, J lost 3 bases, and 23 bases lay in between. For the CDR3, the DNA is TGTGCCAGTAGTCCCCGTGGGGGCAGGGCGTTCCTCTACGAGCAGTACTTC. Translating it yields CASSPRGGRAFLYEQYF.

The gene calls are TRBV5-5 and TRBJ2-5; 7 bases map to TRBD1. The CDR3 has 15 amino acids. J was trimmed by 2 bases and V by 0 bases; bases with no gene match: 4. Germline assignment: CDR1 SGHKS and CDR2 YYEKEE (reference sequence). The CDR3 nucleotides read TGTGCCAGCAGCTTGGTACAGGGGCTTCAAGAGACCCAGTACTTC. Its protein product is CASSLVQGLQETQYF.

This rearrangement joins TRBV12-5 to TRBJ2-4; possible D gene TRBD1, 5 bases. The CDR3 totals 14 residues. Germline V CDR1 and CDR2: LGHNT, FRNRAP. The V end was cut by 3 bases, the J end by 7 bases, with 13 bases between. The CDR3 protein is CASGFDRRRNIQYF. In DNA, the CDR3 is TGTGCTAGTGGTTTCGACAGACGTAGGAACATTCAGTACTTC.